The present T cell receptor (beta chain) was sequenced within a study of cytomegalovirus exposure and HLA in healthy donors. Study-wide findings and caveats: When analyzed later, a missense DCLRE1C variant was found to be linked to TCR beta V- and J-gene trimming.

The PCR ran on 60 Vbeta and 13 Jbeta primers. TCRdb's table, derived via immunoSEQ multiplex PCR, lists solely in-frame clones and lacks some. The repertoire holds under 130,000 clones, with 76% as singletons. The CDR3 has 13 amino acids. The V gene lost 7 bases and the J gene lost 2 bases, with 12 bases spanning the gap. The germline CDR1 and CDR2 sequences are MDHEN and SYDVKM. A note on this clone: Its antigen is currently unknown.

Sequenced material: PBMCs. V is TRBV28 and J is TRBJ2-7; D perhaps matches TRBD2 (7 bases). The sequence was obtained from a middle-aged man in good health and CMV-seropositive. CDR3 sequence: CASNEGGAYEQYF. As DNA, the CDR3 is TGTGCCAGCAACGAGGGGGGGGCCTACGAGCAGTACTTC.